This T cell receptor (beta chain) was retrieved from a study of Graves' ophthalmopathy and Graves' hyperthyroidism. This clonotype was observed many times. Its antigen is as yet unknown. Given a much more abundant clone one base away, this may be a read error. This CDR3 comprises 15 residues. J gave up 4 bases and V 0 bases, and 6 bases lay outside the gene matches. CDR1 DFQATT and CDR2 SNEGSKA come from the germline V gene (reference sequence). Certain patients were not enrolled. These were patients with other autoimmune diseases, uncontrolled infections, pregnancy or lactation. The diagnostic workup employed clinical symptoms, serum thyroxine, TRAb, thyroid ultrasound and orbital computed tomography. Transcripts of RNA were the source for amplifying TCR beta CDR3 regions. RT-PCR with HTBI primers came first, then second-round multiplex PCR. TCRdb reprocessed the multiplex PCR reads via MiXCR and lists one record per CDR3 protein. The repertoire includes some 48,000 distinct CDR3 sequences, about 50% of them detected once, and roughly 21% sits in the top ten.

The study, taken as a whole, reports: Blood also carried most expanded thyroid clonotypes exceeding 0.001 frequency. Sensitivity of 87.88% and specificity of roughly 80% were achieved when a 13-signature model separated ophthalmopathy from stable hyperthyroidism.

This rearrangement joins TRBV20-1 to TRBJ2-3; 8 bases match TRBD1. The specimen was peripheral blood. This clonotype was sampled from an adult man with Graves' ophthalmopathy. CDR3 coding DNA: TGCAGTGCTAGAGACCAGGGGGCTTCCGCAGATACGCAGTATTTT. Residues: CSARDQGASADTQYF.